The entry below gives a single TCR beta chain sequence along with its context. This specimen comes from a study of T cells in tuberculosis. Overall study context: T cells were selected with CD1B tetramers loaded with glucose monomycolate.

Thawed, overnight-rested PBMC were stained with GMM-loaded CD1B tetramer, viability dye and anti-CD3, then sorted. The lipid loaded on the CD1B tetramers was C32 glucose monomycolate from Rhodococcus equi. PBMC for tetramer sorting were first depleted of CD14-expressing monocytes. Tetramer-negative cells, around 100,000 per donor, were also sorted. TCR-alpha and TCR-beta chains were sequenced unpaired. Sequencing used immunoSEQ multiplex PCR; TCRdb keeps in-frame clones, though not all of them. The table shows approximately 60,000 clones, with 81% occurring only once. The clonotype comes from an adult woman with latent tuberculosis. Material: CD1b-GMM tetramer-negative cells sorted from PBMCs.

In DNA, the CDR3 is TGTGCCAGCAGGAAATATCAGGGGGCGAGCACTGAAGCTTTCTTT. It specifies CASRKYQGASTEAFF. The chain links TRBV27 to TRBJ1-1, with 8 bases identical to TRBD1. The germline V gene encodes CDR1 MNHEY and CDR2 SMNVEV (reference sequence). This CDR3 contains 15 residues. After removal of 6 bases from V and 4 bases from J, the junction contained 10 bases not matched to a gene.